This T cell receptor beta chain comes out of a study of blood T cell repertoires in COVID-19. The CDR3 sequence is 12 residues long. Germline CDR1 and CDR2: SGHAT and FQDESV (reference sequence). V lost 5 bases and J lost 5, with 9 bases in between. The repertoire was sequenced with immunoSEQ multiplex PCR; TCRdb's copy has only in-frame clones and lacks some. The sample lists around 140,000 clones, 70% to 80% occurring once. The chain recombines TRBV11-1 with TRBJ1-2; TRBD1 is a possible D gene (6 bases). Input material: peripheral blood. This clonotype originated in a woman of 80 years or more with active or convalescent COVID-19. The CDR3 DNA follows: TGTGCCAGCAGCCTGGACAGTTATGGCTACACCTTC. Translation gives CASSLDSYGYTF.